The source of this T cell receptor beta chain is a study of shared clonotypes between healthy human individuals. The wider study: The cohort had a couple of women and a few men, ages 18 to 49.

Assay used: immunoSEQ multiplex PCR; TCRdb lists only in-frame clones, some missing. The sample has some 2 million clones, about 95% seen once. The V and J ends lost 2 bases and 3 bases respectively, with 12 bases between them. The CDR3 sequence is 14 residues long. Germline V gives CDR1 GTSNPN, CDR2 SVGIG (reference sequence). CD45RO-negative, CCR7-selected cells formed the naive CD8 fraction, which excluded terminally differentiated effector memory CD45RA+ cells. The origin of this receptor is a man between 18 and 35 years old in good health. Sequenced input: naive CD8+ T cells sorted from blood. The V gene is TRBV30, the J gene TRBJ2-3; D remains unclear. CDR3 nucleotide sequence: TGTGCCTGGAGTTTATGGGTCGGGACAGATACGCAGTATTTT. Its protein product is CAWSLWVGTDTQYF. Full variable domain (outside the CDR3, taken from reference TRBV30 and TRBJ2-3): SQTIHQWPATLVQPVGSPLSLECTVEGTSNPNLYWYRQAAGRGLQLLFYSVGIGQISSEVPQNLSASRPQDRQFILSSKKLLLSDSGFYLCAWSLWVGTDTQYFGPGTRLTVL.